The clone carrying this TCR beta chain has a handful of counts. The data stem from a study of CDR3 diversity in severe acne. The CDR3 covers 13 residues. The germline V and J ends were trimmed by 2 bases and 8 bases, with 12 bases remaining between them. Germline V lookup: CDR1 MNHEY, CDR2 SVGAGI. TCRdb re-analysed the PCR reads in MiXCR, keeping a single row per CDR3 protein. This table holds tens of thousands of distinct CDR3 sequences, 50% to 65% found once. V gene TRBV6-5 combines with J gene TRBJ1-2; no clear D gene. The receptor's source is a male donor in good health, without acne. Sequenced sample: blood. Here the CDR3 DNA reads TGTGCCAGCAGTTACCAGGAGGATCTGGGCTACACCTTC. As protein: CASSYQEDLGYTF.